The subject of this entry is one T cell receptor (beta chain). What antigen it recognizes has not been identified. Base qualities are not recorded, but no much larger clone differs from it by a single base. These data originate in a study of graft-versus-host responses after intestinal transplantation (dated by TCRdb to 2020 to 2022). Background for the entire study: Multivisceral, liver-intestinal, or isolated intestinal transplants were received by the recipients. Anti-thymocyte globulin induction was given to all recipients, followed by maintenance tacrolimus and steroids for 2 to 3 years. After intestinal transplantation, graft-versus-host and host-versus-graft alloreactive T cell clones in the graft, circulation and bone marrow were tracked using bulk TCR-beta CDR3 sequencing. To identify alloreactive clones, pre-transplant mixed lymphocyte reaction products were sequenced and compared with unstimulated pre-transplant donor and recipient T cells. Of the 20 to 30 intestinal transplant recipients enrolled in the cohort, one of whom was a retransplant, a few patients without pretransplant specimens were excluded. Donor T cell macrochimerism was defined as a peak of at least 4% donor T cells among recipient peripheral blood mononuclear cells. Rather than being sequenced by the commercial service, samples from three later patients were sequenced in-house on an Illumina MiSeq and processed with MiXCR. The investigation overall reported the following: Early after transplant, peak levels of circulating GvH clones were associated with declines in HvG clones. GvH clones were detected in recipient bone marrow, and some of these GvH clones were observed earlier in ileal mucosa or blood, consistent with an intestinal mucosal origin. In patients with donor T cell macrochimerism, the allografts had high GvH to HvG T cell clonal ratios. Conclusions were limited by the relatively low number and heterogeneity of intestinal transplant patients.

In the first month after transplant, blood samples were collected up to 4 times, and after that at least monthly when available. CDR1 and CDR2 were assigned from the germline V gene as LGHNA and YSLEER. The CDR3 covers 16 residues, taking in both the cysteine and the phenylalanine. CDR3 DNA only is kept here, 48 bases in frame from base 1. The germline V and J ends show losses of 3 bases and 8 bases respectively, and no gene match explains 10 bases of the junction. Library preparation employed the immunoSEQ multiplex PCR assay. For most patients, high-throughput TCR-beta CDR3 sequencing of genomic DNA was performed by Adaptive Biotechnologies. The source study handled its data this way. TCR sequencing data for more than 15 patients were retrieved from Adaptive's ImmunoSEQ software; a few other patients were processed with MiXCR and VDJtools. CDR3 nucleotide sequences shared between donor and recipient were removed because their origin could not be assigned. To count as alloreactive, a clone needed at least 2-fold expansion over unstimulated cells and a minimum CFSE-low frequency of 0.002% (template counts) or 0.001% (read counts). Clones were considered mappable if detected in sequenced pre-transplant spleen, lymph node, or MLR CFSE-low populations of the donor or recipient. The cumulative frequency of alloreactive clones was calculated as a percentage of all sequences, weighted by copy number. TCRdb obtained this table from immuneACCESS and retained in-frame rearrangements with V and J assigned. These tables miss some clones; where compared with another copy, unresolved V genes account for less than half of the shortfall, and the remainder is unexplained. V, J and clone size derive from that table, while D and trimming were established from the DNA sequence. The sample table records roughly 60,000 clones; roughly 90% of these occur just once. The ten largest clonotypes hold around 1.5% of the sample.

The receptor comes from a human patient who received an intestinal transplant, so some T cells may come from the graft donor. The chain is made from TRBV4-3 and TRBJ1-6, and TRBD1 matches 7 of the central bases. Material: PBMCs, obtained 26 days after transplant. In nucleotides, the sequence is TGCGCCAGCAGCCAGGGAACAGGGGTGGTGTATTCACCCCTCCACTTT. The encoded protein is CASSQGTGVVYSPLHF.